A selection of T cell receptor beta chains follows, all from one sample in a study of blood T cell repertoires in COVID-19. Sequencing used immunoSEQ multiplex PCR; TCRdb keeps in-frame clones, though not all of them. The sample carries approximately 86,000 clones, about 80% recorded once. The specimen sequenced was peripheral blood. These receptors came from a woman aged 70 to 79 with acute or convalescent COVID-19. Each CDR3 is given with its conserved first and last residue. The D gene is left open where the match is weak. For some rows the clone size is stated as once, few or many, or as a class when expanded; others skip it.

j_call: TRBJ1-6
clone_size: NA
d_call: TRBD1
v_call: TRBV19
cdr3_aa: CASSIGAGQYNSPLHF
cdr3_nt: TGTGCCAGTAGTATAGGTGCGGGACAGTATAATTCACCCCTCCACTTT

j_call: TRBJ2-3
clone_size: NA
d_call: TRBD2
v_call: TRBV29-1
cdr3_aa: CSVKGLAGSDTQYF
cdr3_nt: TGCAGCGTTAAAGGACTAGCGGGATCAGATACGCAGTATTTT

j_call: TRBJ2-3
clone_size: once
d_call: NA
v_call: TRBV4-3
cdr3_aa: CASSQAGHSTDTQYF
cdr3_nt: TGCGCCAGCAGCCAAGCGGGACATTCCACAGATACGCAGTATTTT

j_call: TRBJ1-1
clone_size: NA
d_call: NA
v_call: TRBV6-6
cdr3_aa: CASSSQGRNTEAFF
cdr3_nt: TGTGCCAGCAGTTCGCAGGGGAGGAACACTGAAGCTTTCTTT

j_call: TRBJ2-2
clone_size: NA
d_call: NA
v_call: TRBV11-1
cdr3_aa: CASSFTGNTGELFF
cdr3_nt: TGTGCCAGCAGTTTTACAGGAAACACCGGGGAGCTGTTTTTT

j_call: TRBJ2-1
clone_size: NA
d_call: TRBD2
v_call: TRBV6-5
cdr3_aa: CVTGLAGGQFF
cdr3_nt: TGTGTTACGGGACTAGCGGGAGGACAGTTCTTC

j_call: TRBJ2-3
clone_size: NA
d_call: NA
v_call: TRBV28
cdr3_aa: CASSPQGPSTDTQYF
cdr3_nt: TGTGCCAGCAGTCCACAGGGACCTTCCACAGATACGCAGTATTTT

j_call: TRBJ2-2
clone_size: NA
d_call: NA
v_call: TRBV7-2
cdr3_aa: CATTDRNTGELFF
cdr3_nt: TGTGCCACCACGGACAGGAACACCGGGGAGCTGTTTTTT

j_call: TRBJ2-7
clone_size: NA
d_call: TRBD1
v_call: TRBV14
cdr3_aa: CASSQDPTGQFYEQYF
cdr3_nt: TGTGCCAGCAGCCAGGACCCTACGGGACAGTTCTACGAGCAGTACTTC

j_call: TRBJ1-1
clone_size: once
d_call: NA
v_call: TRBV5-4
cdr3_aa: CASSLRGTEAFF
cdr3_nt: TGTGCCAGCAGCTTGAGAGGGACTGAAGCTTTCTTT

j_call: TRBJ1-5
clone_size: NA
d_call: NA
v_call: TRBV6-1
cdr3_aa: CASSETSTGTQPQHF
cdr3_nt: TGTGCCAGCAGTGAAACGTCGACAGGAACTCAGCCCCAGCATTTT

j_call: TRBJ1-5
clone_size: NA
d_call: TRBD1
v_call: TRBV19
cdr3_aa: CASSIGQGGWPQHF
cdr3_nt: TGTGCCAGTAGTATAGGACAGGGTGGCTGGCCCCAGCATTTT

j_call: TRBJ2-6
clone_size: few
d_call: NA
v_call: TRBV6-1
cdr3_aa: CASSERLSGANVLTF
cdr3_nt: TGTGCCAGCAGTGAGCGGCTCTCTGGGGCCAACGTCCTGACTTTC

j_call: TRBJ1-6
clone_size: NA
d_call: NA
v_call: TRBV11-2
cdr3_aa: CASSLDYGTENNSPLHF
cdr3_nt: TGTGCCAGCAGCTTAGATTATGGAACAGAGAATAATTCACCCCTCCACTTT

j_call: TRBJ1-5
clone_size: NA
d_call: NA
v_call: TRBV2
cdr3_aa: CASSRDYSNQPQHF
cdr3_nt: TGTGCCAGCAGTCGGGATTATAGCAATCAGCCCCAGCATTTT

j_call: TRBJ1-6
clone_size: once
d_call: NA
v_call: TRBV6-4
cdr3_aa: CASSDQSNSPLHF
cdr3_nt: TGTGCCAGCAGTGACCAGTCCAATTCACCCCTCCACTTT

j_call: TRBJ1-3
clone_size: medium-sized
d_call: NA
v_call: TRBV7-3
cdr3_aa: CASSLGGAGNTIYF
cdr3_nt: TGTGCCAGCAGCTTGGGGGGAGCTGGAAACACCATATATTTT

j_call: TRBJ1-2
clone_size: NA
d_call: NA
v_call: TRBV2
cdr3_aa: CASSERGNYGYTF
cdr3_nt: TGTGCCAGCAGTGAACGAGGGAACTATGGCTACACCTTC

j_call: TRBJ1-2
clone_size: few
d_call: NA
v_call: TRBV28
cdr3_aa: CASSSLRAGYGYTF
cdr3_nt: TGTGCCAGCAGTTCCCTCCGGGCGGGCTATGGCTACACCTTC

j_call: TRBJ1-2
clone_size: NA
d_call: TRBD1
v_call: TRBV5-4
cdr3_aa: CASSLPQNRGGRYGYTF
cdr3_nt: TGTGCCAGCAGCTTGCCCCAAAACAGGGGCGGTAGGTATGGCTACACCTTC

j_call: TRBJ1-2
clone_size: NA
d_call: TRBD1
v_call: TRBV29-1
cdr3_aa: CSVQQGGGYTF
cdr3_nt: TGCAGCGTCCAACAGGGGGGTGGCTACACCTTC

j_call: TRBJ2-3
clone_size: NA
d_call: NA
v_call: TRBV5-4
cdr3_aa: CASSARGTDTQYF
cdr3_nt: TGTGCCAGCAGCGCACGGGGGACAGATACGCAGTATTTT

j_call: TRBJ2-1
clone_size: NA
d_call: NA
v_call: TRBV19
cdr3_aa: CASWKGRGNEQFF
cdr3_nt: TGTGCCAGTTGGAAGGGTAGGGGTAATGAGCAGTTCTTC

j_call: TRBJ1-6
clone_size: NA
d_call: TRBD1
v_call: TRBV6-5
cdr3_aa: CATHRGNNSPLHF
cdr3_nt: TGTGCCACGCACAGGGGAAATAATTCACCCCTCCACTTT